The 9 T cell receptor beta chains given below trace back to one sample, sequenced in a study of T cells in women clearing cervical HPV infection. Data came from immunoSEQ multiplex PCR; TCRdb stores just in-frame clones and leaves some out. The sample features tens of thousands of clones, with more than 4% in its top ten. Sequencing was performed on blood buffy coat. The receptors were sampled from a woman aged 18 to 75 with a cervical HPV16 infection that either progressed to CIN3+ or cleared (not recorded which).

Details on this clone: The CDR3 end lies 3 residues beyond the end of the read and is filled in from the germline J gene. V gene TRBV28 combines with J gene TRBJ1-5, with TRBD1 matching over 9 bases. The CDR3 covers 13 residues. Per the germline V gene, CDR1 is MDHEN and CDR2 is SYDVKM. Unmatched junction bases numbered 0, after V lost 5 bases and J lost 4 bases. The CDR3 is CASSDRGNQPQHF. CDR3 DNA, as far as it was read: TGTGCCAGCAGTGACAGGGGGAATCAGCCC.

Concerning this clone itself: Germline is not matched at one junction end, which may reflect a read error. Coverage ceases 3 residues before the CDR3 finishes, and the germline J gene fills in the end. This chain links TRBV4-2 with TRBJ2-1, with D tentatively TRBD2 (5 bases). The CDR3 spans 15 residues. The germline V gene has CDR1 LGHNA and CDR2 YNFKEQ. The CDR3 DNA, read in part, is TGCGCCAGCAGCCAAAGGCTAGCCTCCTACAATGAG. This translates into CASSQRLASYNE. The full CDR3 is CASSQRLASYNEQFF.

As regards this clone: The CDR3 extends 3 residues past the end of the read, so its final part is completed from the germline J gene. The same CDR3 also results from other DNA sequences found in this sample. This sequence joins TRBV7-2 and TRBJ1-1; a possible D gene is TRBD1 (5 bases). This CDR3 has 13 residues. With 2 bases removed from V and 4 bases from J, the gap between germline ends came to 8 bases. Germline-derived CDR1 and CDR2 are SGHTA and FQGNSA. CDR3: CASSLRGGTEAFF. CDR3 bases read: TGTGCCAGCAGCTTACGGGGGGGCACTGAA. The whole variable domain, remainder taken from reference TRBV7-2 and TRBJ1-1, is GAGVSQSPSNKVTEKGKDVELRCDPISGHTALYWYRQSLGQGLEFLIYFQGNSAPDKSGLPSDRFSAERTGGSVSTLTIQRTQQEDSAVYLCASSLRGGTEAFFGQGTRLTVV.

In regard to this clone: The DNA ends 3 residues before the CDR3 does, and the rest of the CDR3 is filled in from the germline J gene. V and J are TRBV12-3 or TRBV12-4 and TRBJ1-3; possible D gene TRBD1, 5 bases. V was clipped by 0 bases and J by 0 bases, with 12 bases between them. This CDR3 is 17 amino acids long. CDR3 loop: CASSLARGGGSGNTIYF. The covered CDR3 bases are TGTGCCAGCAGTTTAGCGCGAGGCGGGGGCTCTGGAAACACC.

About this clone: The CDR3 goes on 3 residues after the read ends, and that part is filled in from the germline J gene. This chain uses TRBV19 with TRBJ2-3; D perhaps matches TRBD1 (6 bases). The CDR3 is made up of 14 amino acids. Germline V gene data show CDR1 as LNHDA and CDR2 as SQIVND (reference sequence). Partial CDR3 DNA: TGTGCCAGTAGTATACAGGGGAACAATCAGCCG. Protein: CASSIQGNNQP. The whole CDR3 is CASSIQGNNQPQYF. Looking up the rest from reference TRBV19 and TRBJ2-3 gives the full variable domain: DGGITQSPKYLFRKEGQNVTLSCEQNLNHDAMYWYRQDPGQGLRLIYYSQIVNDFQKGDIAEGYSVSREKKESFPLTVTSAQKNPTAFYLCASSIQGNNQPQYFGPGTRLTVL.

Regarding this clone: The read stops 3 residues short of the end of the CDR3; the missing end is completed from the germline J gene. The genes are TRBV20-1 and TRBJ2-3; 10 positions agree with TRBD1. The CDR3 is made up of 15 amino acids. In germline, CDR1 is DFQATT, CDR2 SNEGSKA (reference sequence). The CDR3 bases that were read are TGCAGTGCTAGCGCCGGGACAGGGGATAATCAGCCG. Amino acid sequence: CSASAGTGDNQP. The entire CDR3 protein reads CSASAGTGDNQPQYF.

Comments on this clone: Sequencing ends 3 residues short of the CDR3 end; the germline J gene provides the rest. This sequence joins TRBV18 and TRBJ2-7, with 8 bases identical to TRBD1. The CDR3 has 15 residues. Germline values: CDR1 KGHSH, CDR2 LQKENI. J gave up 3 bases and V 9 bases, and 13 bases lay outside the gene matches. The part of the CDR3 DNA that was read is TGTGCCAGTAGTGGCGCCGGGACAGGAGGCTACGAG. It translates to CASSGAGTGGYE. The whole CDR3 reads CASSGAGTGGYEQYF.

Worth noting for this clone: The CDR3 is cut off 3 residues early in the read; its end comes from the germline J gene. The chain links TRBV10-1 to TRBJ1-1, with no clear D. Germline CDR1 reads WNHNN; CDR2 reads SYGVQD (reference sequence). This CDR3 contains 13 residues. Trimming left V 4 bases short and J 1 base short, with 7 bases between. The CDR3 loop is CASSVNTNTEAFF. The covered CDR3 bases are TGCGCCAGCAGTGTCAACACGAACACTGAA.

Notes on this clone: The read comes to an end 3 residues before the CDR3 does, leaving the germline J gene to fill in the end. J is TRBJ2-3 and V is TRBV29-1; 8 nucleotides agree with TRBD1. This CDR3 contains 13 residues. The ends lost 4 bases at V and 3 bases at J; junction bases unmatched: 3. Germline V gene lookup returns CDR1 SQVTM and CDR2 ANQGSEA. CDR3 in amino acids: CSVGQGRTDTQYF. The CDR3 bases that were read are TGCAGCGTTGGACAGGGGAGGACAGATACG.